The entry below gives a single T cell receptor beta chain sequence along with its context. This sample is drawn from a study of blood T cell repertoires in COVID-19. Whole-study context: Whether acute or convalescent, the COVID-19 samples came from the United States, Italy and Spain. Sources were T cells, B-cell-depleted T cells, or PBMCs; the material itself was cDNA or gDNA.

Original analysis: Nucleated cell counts were estimated from reference gene primer amplification. Here immunoSEQ multiplex PCR was the method, and the copy in TCRdb shows in-frame clones only, minus some. V and J calls and clone size follow that table, whereas D and trimming were derived from the DNA. The sample records about 120,000 clones, more than 80% being singletons. Between the trimmed V and J ends, which lost 3 bases and 1 base, there was a span of 19 bases. Germline V CDR1 and CDR2: LNHDA, SQIVND (reference sequence). The CDR3 has 18 residues. The receptor comes from a man aged 40-49 years with acute or convalescent COVID-19. The chain links TRBV19 to TRBJ1-5, with a tentative D call TRBD1 (5 bases). The sequenced material came from peripheral blood. For the CDR3, the DNA is TGTGCCAGTAGTATCCAAGCGGGGGGATTTAGGAGCAATCAGCCCCAGCATTTT. Protein: CASSIQAGGFRSNQPQHF.